The sample holds many counts of the clone carrying this TCR beta chain. The CDR3 length is 16 residues. V dropped 8 bases and J dropped 4; count of bases not matched to a gene: 14. Germline CDR1 SGHVS, CDR2 FNYEAQ. The sample originates from a study of metastatic and nonmetastatic thyroid tumors. Study in general: Thyroid patients, malignant and benign, had repertoires compared across blood and tumor or nodule tissue.

TCRdb re-clonotyped the PCR reads through MiXCR. The table records under 30,000 clones, less than 25% of them present only once. Every patient underwent thyroid surgery untreated. The specimen was blood. The genes are TRBV7-6 and TRBJ2-3, with 8 nucleotides matching TRBD2. The sequence was collected from a female donor with papillary thyroid cancer or a benign thyroid nodule (not recorded which). Some clones in this sample may be carry-over from other donors' samples. The CDR3 DNA reads as TGTGCCAGCCAGCCCGGCGGGAGGCAGCCCTCAGATACGCAGTATTTT. Translated: CASQPGGRQPSDTQYF.